Below, 13 T cell receptor beta chains from the same sample are listed, as sequenced in a study of Ad26.COV2.S vaccination and SARS-CoV-2 variants. The data were produced by immunoSEQ multiplex PCR, yet TCRdb's version contains in-frame clones alone and is incomplete. The table lists around 350,000 clones, 85% of them singletons. Treatment: about 20 received Ad26.COV2.S at low or high dose, single or two shots; five or six received placebo; per-sample allocation not given. Sampling was performed 63 days after the first vaccine or placebo injection. Material: peripheral blood, obtained in a trial of Ad26.COV2.S vaccine versus placebo. The source of these receptors is a person between 18 and 60 years old who received the Ad26.COV2.S COVID-19 vaccine or a placebo.

This chain links TRBV27 with TRBJ2-3; 8 bases match TRBD2. Trimming cost V 3 bases and J 6 bases; bases outside gene matches: 11. The CDR3 runs 16 residues. Germline CDR1 is MNHEY and CDR2 is SMNVEV (reference sequence). CDR3 coding DNA: TGTGCCAGCAGTTTTTTGATGCGGGGGGCCGGGGATACGCAGTATTTT. Protein: CASSFLMRGAGDTQYF.

The chain has TRBV5-1 and TRBJ2-7, with D possibly matching TRBD1 (6 bases). The CDR3 loop spans 12 amino acids. Germline assignment: CDR1 SGHRS and CDR2 YFSETQ. Trimming took 5 bases from V and 3 from J, leaving 9 bases between them. This CDR3 is CASRDRGYEQYF. The CDR3 DNA reads TGCGCCAGCAGGGACAGAGGCTACGAGCAGTACTTC. The complete variable domain, with remaining parts taken from reference TRBV5-1 and TRBJ2-7, reads KAGVTQTPRYLIKTRGQQVTLSCSPISGHRSVSWYQQTPGQGLQFLFEYFSETQRNKGNFPGRFSGRQFSNSRSEMNVSTLELGDSALYLCASRDRGYEQYFGPGTRLTVT.

The V call is TRBV14, the J call TRBJ1-1; D remains ambiguous. The CDR3 extends over 13 amino acids. Between the trimmed V and J ends, which lost 0 bases and 8 bases, there was a span of 10 bases. Per the germline V gene, CDR1 is SGHDN and CDR2 is FVKESK. CDR3 DNA sequence: TGTGCCAGCAGCCAAGATAGTAAAGGGGAAGCTTTCTTT. This encodes CASSQDSKGEAFF.

The CDR3 sequence: CASGLAGGNYEQYF. The CDR3 DNA sequence: TGTGCCAGCGGACTAGCGGGGGGGAATTACGAGCAGTACTTC. V is TRBV2 and J is TRBJ2-7; 15 bases match TRBD2. The CDR3 extends over 14 amino acids. Germline loops: CDR1 SNHLY, CDR2 FYNNEI. V was pared by 8 bases and J by 4 bases, with 3 bases of the junction left unmatched.

This chain joins TRBV29-1 and TRBJ1-2; weak D call: TRBD1 (5 bases). The CDR3 is made up of 13 amino acids. Germline V gives CDR1 SQVTM, CDR2 ANQGSEA. Deletions cut 4 bases from V and 7 bases from J, with 16 bases between. CDR3 sequence reads: CSVGEGTSSGYTF. CDR3 DNA: TGCAGCGTTGGAGAGGGGACCTCTTCTGGCTACACCTTC. Supplemented by reference TRBV29-1 and TRBJ1-2, the full variable domain reads SAVISQKPSRDICQRGTSLTIQCQVDSQVTMMFWYRQQPGQSLTLIATANQGSEATYESGFVIDKFPISRPNLTFSTLTVSNMSPEDSSIYLCSVGEGTSSGYTFGSGTRLTVV.

This clone was found once. The chain recombines TRBV18 with TRBJ2-1; D is perhaps TRBD1 or TRBD2 (5 bases each). CDR1 and CDR2 from the germline V gene are KGHSH and LQKENI. Trimming left V 3 bases short and J 0 bases short, with 9 bases between. The CDR3 totals 15 residues. The CDR3 protein is CASSPLGDSYNEQFF. The CDR3 DNA follows: TGTGCCAGCTCACCTTTGGGGGACTCCTACAATGAGCAGTTCTTC.

The V call is TRBV19, the J call TRBJ1-2; D not certain. The CDR3 consists of 14 residues. V was clipped by 1 base and J by 4 bases, with 10 bases between them. CDR1 and CDR2 from the germline V gene are LNHDA and SQIVND (reference sequence). This CDR3 reads CASSIAGRVYGYTF. The CDR3 DNA follows: TGTGCCAGTAGTATAGCCGGAAGGGTCTATGGCTACACCTTC.

The J gene is TRBJ2-1, the V gene TRBV12-5; D uncertain. This CDR3 is 14 amino acids long. Trimming removed 1 base at V and 3 bases at J, with 7 bases between. Per germline, CDR1 LGHNT and CDR2 FRNRAP. This CDR3 reads CASGLETSYNEQFF. As DNA, the CDR3 is TGTGCTAGTGGTTTGGAGACAAGCTACAATGAGCAGTTCTTC.

The table lists this clone with a count of one. The rearrangement links TRBV5-1 to TRBJ2-3; the D gene is possibly TRBD1 (5 bases). Germline CDR1 and CDR2: SGHRS and YFSETQ. Trimming left V 4 bases short and J 6 bases short, with 15 bases between. The CDR3 has 14 amino acids. The CDR3 sequence is CASSDPQGSDTQYF. The CDR3 DNA sequence: TGCGCCAGCAGCGACCCTCAGGGCTCGGATACGCAGTATTTT.

V is TRBV10-2 and J is TRBJ2-2, with 10 bases that match TRBD1. The V gene end was trimmed by 7 bases and the J gene end by 5 bases; junction bases not matched to a gene: 4. CDR1 is WSHSY and CDR2 is SAAADI in the germline V gene. The CDR3 totals 14 residues. The CDR3 DNA sequence: TGCGCCAGCATTCGGGACAGGGGAACCGGGGAGCTGTTTTTT. It codes for CASIRDRGTGELFF.

The chain links TRBV27 to TRBJ2-1; TRBD2 matches at 7 bases. V lost 5 bases and J lost 5; bases outside the gene matches: 12. Germline V CDR1 and CDR2: MNHEY, SMNVEV (reference sequence). The CDR3 covers 16 residues. The CDR3 DNA reads TGTGCCAGCAGTCATCCTCCGGGACTACATAACAATGAGCAGTTCTTC. This sequence encodes CASSHPPGLHNNEQFF.

The rearrangement uses TRBV9 and TRBJ2-1; D is perhaps TRBD2 (5 bases). The germline V gene has CDR1 SGDLS and CDR2 YYNGEE. V was clipped by 0 bases and J by 2 bases, with 9 bases between them. The CDR3 has 15 residues. CDR3 sequence: CASSVGLAAYNEQFF. The CDR3 DNA is TGTGCCAGCAGCGTAGGGCTAGCAGCCTACAATGAGCAGTTCTTC.

The chain uses TRBV18 and TRBJ2-2, with 14 bases matching TRBD2. The V gene's germline CDR1 is KGHSH and CDR2 LQKENI. CDR3 size: 16 residues. The junction had 6 bases not matched to a gene; V was cut back by 6 bases and J by 6 bases. This chain's CDR3 is CASSPPGLAGAGELFF. DNA of the CDR3: TGTGCCAGCTCTCCGCCGGGACTAGCGGGAGCCGGGGAGCTGTTTTTT.